One and the same sample provided the 24 T cell receptor beta chains below, sequenced in a study of T cell responses to AZD1222 COVID-19 vaccine (dated by TCRdb to the early 2020s). Library prep was done by the immunoSEQ multiplex PCR assay. The table was pulled from immuneACCESS by TCRdb, which kept in-frame rearrangements only. Such tables lose some clones; where checked, under half of the loss comes from unresolved V genes, and the rest has no known cause. The sample data list under 110,000 clones, and 90% of these were observed just once. The ten largest clonotypes hold 1% to 1.5% of the sample. The time point label corresponds to: baseline before first vaccination. The sample in question was peripheral blood, obtained on day 0 of AZD1222 vaccination. These receptors were obtained from an adult in good health.

The V gene is TRBV5-1, the J gene TRBJ2-7, with D hard to call. CDR3 size: 12 residues. CDR1 and CDR2 from the germline V gene are SGHRS and YFSETQ. V was cut by 1 base and J by 3 bases, with 5 bases left in between. The CDR3 loop reads CASSLNYYEQYF. Written as DNA, the CDR3 is TGCGCCAGCAGCTTGAACTACTACGAGCAGTACTTC.

The rearrangement joins TRBV5-1 to TRBJ2-5; D gene ambiguous. Germline V lookup: CDR1 SGHRS, CDR2 YFSETQ. The CDR3 runs 14 residues. V lost 0 bases and J lost 5, with 11 bases in between. CDR3 sequence reads: CASSLAGDLETQYF. The CDR3 DNA reads as TGCGCCAGCAGCTTGGCCGGCGATTTGGAGACCCAGTACTTC.

The chain couples TRBV9 to TRBJ1-1; 8 nucleotides agree with TRBD1. The length of the CDR3 is 14 residues. The germline V gene has CDR1 SGDLS and CDR2 YYNGEE. V gave up 2 bases and J gave up 4 bases; unmatched junction bases: 4. The CDR3 bases are TGTGCCAGCAGCGTGTTAGACAGGGGCACTGAAGCTTTCTTT. Translation: CASSVLDRGTEAFF.

The chain recombines TRBV5-1 with TRBJ1-1; D is uncertain. The CDR3 runs to 16 residues. Germline lookup yields CDR1 SGHRS and CDR2 YFSETQ. Between the trimmed V and J ends, which lost 1 base and 0 bases, there was a span of 13 bases. This CDR3 reads CASSLNLGALNTEAFF. The CDR3, as DNA: TGCGCCAGCAGCTTGAATTTGGGAGCCTTGAACACTGAAGCTTTCTTT. The complete variable domain, with remaining parts taken from reference TRBV5-1 and TRBJ1-1, reads KAGVTQTPRYLIKTRGQQVTLSCSPISGHRSVSWYQQTPGQGLQFLFEYFSETQRNKGNFPGRFSGRQFSNSRSEMNVSTLELGDSALYLCASSLNLGALNTEAFFGQGTRLTVV.

The V call is TRBV14, the J call TRBJ1-1, with unresolved D. The CDR3 is 15 residues long. Trimming took off 0 bases at V and 4 bases at J, with 12 bases between the two ends. Per the germline V gene, CDR1 is SGHDN and CDR2 is FVKESK. The CDR3 loop reads CASSQETDSGTEAFF. The CDR3 nucleotides read TGTGCCAGCAGCCAAGAGACTGACTCGGGCACTGAAGCTTTCTTT.

CDR3 protein: CASRRSSQNTEAFF. In DNA form, the CDR3 reads TGCGCCAGCAGGAGGAGCAGTCAGAACACTGAAGCTTTCTTT. This chain uses TRBV5-1 with TRBJ1-1; D remains unclear. CDR1 is SGHRS and CDR2 is YFSETQ in the germline V gene. Trimming cost V 5 bases and J 1 base, with 12 bases left between them. This CDR3 has 14 amino acids.

J is TRBJ1-5 and V is TRBV7-9; D unclear. V lost 3 bases and J 5 bases, leaving 5 bases between the germline ends. From germline, CDR1 is SEHNR and CDR2 FQNEAQ (reference sequence). The CDR3 runs 12 residues. The CDR3 sequence: CASSFADQPQHF. As DNA, the CDR3 is TGTGCCAGCAGCTTCGCGGATCAGCCCCAGCATTTT. Based on the CDR3 plus reference TRBV7-9 and TRBJ1-5, the full variable domain is DTGVSQNPRHKITKRGQNVTFRCDPISEHNRLYWYRQTLGQGPEFLTYFQNEAQLEKSRLLSDRFSAERPKGSFSTLEIQRTEQGDSAMYLCASSFADQPQHFGDGTRLSIL.

The chain combines TRBV15 with TRBJ2-7, with TRBD2 as a possible D gene (7 bases). CDR3 length: 15 amino acids. V lost 4 bases and J lost 0, with 13 bases in between. Germline V gene data show CDR1 as LNHNV and CDR2 as YYDKDF (reference sequence). The CDR3 sequence: CATSKGGGFSYEQYF. CDR3 sequence (DNA): TGTGCCACCAGCAAGGGGGGGGGATTCTCCTACGAGCAGTACTTC.

V is TRBV6-5 and J is TRBJ1-1; D is unclear. Germline CDR1 reads MNHEY; CDR2 reads SVGAGI. This CDR3 has 14 residues. Trimming removed 6 bases from V and 5 bases from J, with 16 bases in between. The CDR3 loop is CASSPFDGRTEAFF. CDR3 DNA sequence: TGTGCCAGCAGCCCCTTCGACGGGCGGACTGAAGCTTTCTTT.

This rearrangement joins TRBV7-9 to TRBJ2-7, with no clear D. This CDR3 spans 16 amino acids. With 5 bases removed from V and 2 bases from J, the gap between germline ends came to 19 bases. Germline CDR1 SEHNR, CDR2 FQNEAQ (reference sequence). CDR3 in amino acids: CASSEVRSYAAYEQYF. CDR3 coding DNA: TGTGCCAGCAGCGAGGTACGGTCCTACGCTGCCTACGAGCAGTACTTC.

V and J are TRBV3-1 (or the pseudogene TRBV3-2) and TRBJ1-1; D is uncertain. Trimming took 5 bases from V and 1 from J, leaving 26 bases between them. The CDR3 covers 19 residues. Per germline, CDR1 LGHDT and CDR2 YNNKEL (reference sequence). The CDR3, as DNA: TGTGCCAGCAGCGAAGGGCTAGGGTCCCGAATTCATCAGAACACTGAAGCTTTCTTT. Protein sequence: CASSEGLGSRIHQNTEAFF.

This chain uses TRBV6-5 with TRBJ2-3; 12 nucleotides line up with TRBD2. The CDR3 totals 13 residues. Per the germline V gene, CDR1 is MNHEY and CDR2 is SVGAGI. J gave up 5 bases and V 6 bases, and 0 bases lay outside the gene matches. CDR3: CASRTSGGDTQYF. The CDR3 coding sequence is TGTGCCAGCAGGACTAGCGGGGGAGATACGCAGTATTTT.

This clone was detected once. The chain carries TRBV7-9 and TRBJ1-4; TRBD1 might be the D (6 bases). CDR3 length: 15 residues. Germline V lookup: CDR1 SEHNR, CDR2 FQNEAQ (reference sequence). V was cut by 4 bases and J by 7 bases, with 16 bases left in between. The DNA for the CDR3 is TGTGCCAGCAGCTGGAGCAGGGGCGGAGGTGAAAAACTGTTTTTT. Translating it yields CASSWSRGGGEKLFF.

The J gene is TRBJ2-1, the V gene TRBV19; 10 bases fit TRBD1. The CDR3 consists of 15 residues. V was pared by 2 bases and J by 4 bases, with 2 bases of the junction left unmatched. Looked up from germline, CDR1 is LNHDA and CDR2 is SQIVND (reference sequence). The DNA for the CDR3 is TGTGCCAGTAGTATATCGGGACAGGGGTACAATGAGCAGTTCTTC. Residues: CASSISGQGYNEQFF.

The chain uses TRBV28 and TRBJ2-1; D is tentatively TRBD1 or TRBD2 (6 bases each). This CDR3 spans 15 amino acids. V dropped 5 bases and J dropped 4 bases, with 15 bases sitting between them. Germline V gene lookup returns CDR1 MDHEN and CDR2 SYDVKM. CDR3 protein: CASSVGGTTYNEQFF. CDR3 coding DNA: TGTGCCAGCAGTGTCGGGGGCACTACGTACAATGAGCAGTTCTTC.

The V and J genes are TRBV4-1 and TRBJ2-5; a possible D gene is TRBD1 (6 bases). CDR3 length equals 15 residues. V was pared by 2 bases and J by 2 bases, with 12 bases between. Germline values: CDR1 MGHRA, CDR2 YSYEKL. The CDR3 DNA reads as TGCGCCAGCAGCCAACTAACTAGGGGGCAAGAGACCCAGTACTTC. It is translated as CASSQLTRGQETQYF.

V usage is TRBV2 and J usage is TRBJ2-3; TRBD1 agrees at 9 bases. The J segment lost 2 bases and the V segment lost 7 bases, leaving 4 bases of the junction unmatched. CDR1 is SNHLY, CDR2 FYNNEI, per germline. The CDR3 has 14 amino acids. Here the CDR3 reads CASIRDRVTDTQYF. The CDR3, as DNA: TGTGCCAGCATCCGGGACAGGGTCACAGATACGCAGTATTTT.

The chain has TRBV30 and TRBJ2-7; 9 bases agree with TRBD1. Unmatched junction bases numbered 6, after V lost 4 bases and J lost 2 bases. The CDR3 loop spans 14 amino acids. CDR1 is GTSNPN, CDR2 SVGIG, per germline (reference sequence). CDR3 region: CAWTGDRDAYEQYF. The DNA of the CDR3 is TGTGCCTGGACCGGGGACAGGGATGCCTACGAGCAGTACTTC. The full variable domain, in which reference TRBV30 and TRBJ2-7 provide the parts outside the CDR3, is SQTIHQWPATLVQPVGSPLSLECTVEGTSNPNLYWYRQAAGRGLQLLFYSVGIGQISSEVPQNLSASRPQDRQFILSSKKLLLSDSGFYLCAWTGDRDAYEQYFGPGTRLTVT.

This sequence joins TRBV5-4 and TRBJ2-3; unclear D gene. The CDR3 is 13 amino acids. Trimming took off 5 bases at V and 1 base at J, with 8 bases between the two ends. CDR1 is SGHNT, CDR2 YYREEE, per germline (reference sequence). DNA for the CDR3: TGTGCCAGCAGTTTTCAACGCACAGATACGCAGTATTTT. Protein product: CASSFQRTDTQYF. Combining the CDR3 with reference TRBV5-4 and TRBJ2-3 gives the whole variable domain ETGVTQSPTHLIKTRGQQVTLRCSSQSGHNTVSWYQQALGQGPQFIFQYYREEENGRGNFPPRFSGLQFPNYSSELNVNALELDDSALYLCASSFQRTDTQYFGPGTRLTVL.

J is TRBJ1-2 and V is TRBV6-1; 7 bases are a match to TRBD1. The CDR3 loop spans 15 amino acids. Per germline, CDR1 MNHNS and CDR2 SASEGT. V trimming: 0 bases; J trimming: 6 bases; junction bases outside the gene matches: 7. This CDR3 is CASSEAEDRLNGYTF. The CDR3 DNA sequence: TGTGCCAGCAGTGAAGCGGAGGACAGGCTAAATGGCTACACCTTC.

This chain links TRBV7-9 with TRBJ2-1; D not resolved. The germline V gene encodes CDR1 SEHNR and CDR2 FQNEAQ (reference sequence). The CDR3 runs to 11 residues. The DNA of the CDR3 is TGTGCGGCTGGCTCCTACAATGAGCAGTTCTTC. The encoded protein is CAAGSYNEQFF.

The CDR3 region is CASSLGQGADTQYF. CDR3 bases: TGTGCCAGCAGCTTGGGGCAGGGCGCAGATACGCAGTATTTT. The chain has TRBV5-5 and TRBJ2-3; perhaps TRBD1 as D (5 bases). Germline CDR1 is SGHKS and CDR2 is YYEKEE (reference sequence). The CDR3 extends over 14 amino acids. Trimming cost V 0 bases and J 4 bases, with 9 bases left between them.

The chain employs TRBV14 and TRBJ2-2, with unresolved D. The germline V and J ends were trimmed by 4 bases and 0 bases, with 9 bases remaining between them. CDR1 is SGHDN, CDR2 FVKESK, per germline. This CDR3 region has 15 residues. The CDR3 loop reads CASSPRKANTGELFF. CDR3 nucleotides: TGTGCCAGCAGCCCCCGAAAAGCGAACACCGGGGAGCTGTTTTTT.

The chain recombines TRBV28 with TRBJ1-2, with 7 positions matching TRBD1. With 6 bases clipped from V and 3 bases from J, the junction kept 13 bases outside the gene matches. Germline V CDR1 and CDR2: MDHEN, SYDVKM. This CDR3 has 16 amino acids. The CDR3 DNA reads TGTGCCAGCAGAACCCCGGGGGGGACAGTGGACTATGGCTACACCTTC. This sequence encodes CASRTPGGTVDYGYTF.